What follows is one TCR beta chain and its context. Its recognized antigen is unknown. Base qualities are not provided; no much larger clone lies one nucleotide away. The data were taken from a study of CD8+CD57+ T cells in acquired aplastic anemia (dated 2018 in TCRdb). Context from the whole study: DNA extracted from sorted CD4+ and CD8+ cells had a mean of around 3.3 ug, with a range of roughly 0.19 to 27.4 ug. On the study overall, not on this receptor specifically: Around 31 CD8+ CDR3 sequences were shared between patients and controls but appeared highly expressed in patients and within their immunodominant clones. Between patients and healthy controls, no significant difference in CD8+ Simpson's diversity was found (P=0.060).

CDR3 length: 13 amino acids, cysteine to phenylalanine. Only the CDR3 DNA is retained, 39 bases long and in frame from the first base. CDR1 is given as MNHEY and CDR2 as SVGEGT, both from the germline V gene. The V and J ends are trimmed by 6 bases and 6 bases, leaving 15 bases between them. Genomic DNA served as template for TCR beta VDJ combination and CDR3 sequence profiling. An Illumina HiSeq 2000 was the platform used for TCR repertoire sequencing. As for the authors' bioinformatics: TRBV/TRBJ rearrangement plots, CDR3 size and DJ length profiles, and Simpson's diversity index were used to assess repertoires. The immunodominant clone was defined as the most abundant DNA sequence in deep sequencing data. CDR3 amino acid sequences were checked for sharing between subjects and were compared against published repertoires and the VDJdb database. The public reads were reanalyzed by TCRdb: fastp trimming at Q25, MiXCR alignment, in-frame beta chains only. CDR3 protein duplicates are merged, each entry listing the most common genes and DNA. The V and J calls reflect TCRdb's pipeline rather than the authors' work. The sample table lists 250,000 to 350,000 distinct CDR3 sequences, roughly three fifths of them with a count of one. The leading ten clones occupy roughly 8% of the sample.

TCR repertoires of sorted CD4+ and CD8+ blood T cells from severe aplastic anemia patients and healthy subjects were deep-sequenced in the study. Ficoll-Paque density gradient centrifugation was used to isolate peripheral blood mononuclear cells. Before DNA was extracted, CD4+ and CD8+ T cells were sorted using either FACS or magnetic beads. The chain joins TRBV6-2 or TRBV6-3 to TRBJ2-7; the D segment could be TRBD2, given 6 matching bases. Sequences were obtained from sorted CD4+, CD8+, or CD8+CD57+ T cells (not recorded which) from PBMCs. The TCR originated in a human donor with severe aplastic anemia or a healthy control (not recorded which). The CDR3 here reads CASRTEGWFEQYF. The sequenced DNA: TGTGCCAGCAGGACGGAGGGATGGTTCGAGCAGTACTTC.